These 5 T cell receptor beta chains originate from one sample sequenced in a study of regulatory T cells in long-lasting Graves disease (dated by TCRdb to 2020 to 2023). Library preparation employed multiplex PCR. For sequencing, an Illumina HiSeq 4000 was employed. TCR beta libraries were built with iRepertoire HTBI primers and Arm-PCR amplification of CDR3 regions. TCRdb applied fastp at Q25 and MiXCR to the public reads, then kept only in-frame beta chains. Duplicate CDR3 protein sequences are folded into a single record with the most common DNA and genes. Across this sample there are some 300,000 distinct CDR3 sequences, with roughly a fifth seen only once. The ten largest clones capture more than 50% of the sample. This specimen's time point label, interpreted: persistent/refractory GD, antithyroid drugs over 5 years with positive TRAb. RNA was extracted from PBMCs in TRIzol for both TCR sequencing and RNA sequencing.

This sample comprised peripheral blood mononuclear cells (PBMCs), obtained when the disease was refractory, from a patient treated with antithyroid drugs. These receptors were taken from a female donor with Graves disease.

The J gene is TRBJ1-5, the V gene TRBV4-2; D is perhaps TRBD1 (5 bases). Trimming left V 0 bases short and J 4 bases short, with 13 bases between. Germline V gives CDR1 LGHNA, CDR2 YNFKEQ. CDR3 length equals 16 residues. CDR3 loop: CASSQDRFRENQPQHF. The CDR3, as DNA: TGTGCCAGCAGCCAAGATCGATTCAGGGAAAATCAGCCCCAGCATTTT.

This clonotype was recorded at least ten times. The chain carries TRBV28 and TRBJ1-1; D is unclear. The CDR3 is made up of 12 amino acids. The germline gives CDR1 MDHEN, CDR2 SYDVKM. Trimming pared 2 bases from V and 10 bases from J, leaving 11 bases between. The CDR3 region is CASSLGEGTAFF. DNA of the CDR3: TGTGCCAGCAGTTTAGGAGAGGGAACAGCTTTCTTT.

The DNA of the CDR3 is TGCAGCGTTGTCCTAACGGGGGGGAGGGGTCGGGAGCAGTACTTC. It encodes CSVVLTGGRGREQYF. The chain recombines TRBV29-1 with TRBJ2-7; 8 bases are a match to TRBD2. Germline values: CDR1 SQVTM, CDR2 ANQGSEA. The CDR3 is 15 amino acids. Trimming removed 4 bases from V and 7 bases from J; junction bases left unmatched: 15.

This clonotype has only a few counts. V usage is TRBV27 and J usage is TRBJ2-7, with 8 bases fitting TRBD2. Looked up from germline, CDR1 is MNHEY and CDR2 is SMNVEV (reference sequence). CDR3 length: 14 amino acids. The V and J ends lost 5 bases and 5 bases, in that order; junction bases with no gene match: 8. The CDR3 protein is CASSQREISNEQYF. The CDR3 bases are TGTGCCAGCAGTCAGCGGGAGATATCGAACGAGCAGTACTTC.

This clonotype has only a few counts. The chain carries TRBV6-2 or TRBV6-3 and TRBJ1-2; D is unresolved. Germline V gene sequence: CDR1 MNHEY, CDR2 SVGEGT. The ends were cut back, 0 bases at V and 4 bases at J, with 15 bases in the middle. CDR3 length: 16 residues. The CDR3 DNA follows: TGTGCCAGCAGTTACTCGGCAGGTAGTCTCCCCTATGGCTACACCTTC. It codes for CASSYSAGSLPYGYTF.